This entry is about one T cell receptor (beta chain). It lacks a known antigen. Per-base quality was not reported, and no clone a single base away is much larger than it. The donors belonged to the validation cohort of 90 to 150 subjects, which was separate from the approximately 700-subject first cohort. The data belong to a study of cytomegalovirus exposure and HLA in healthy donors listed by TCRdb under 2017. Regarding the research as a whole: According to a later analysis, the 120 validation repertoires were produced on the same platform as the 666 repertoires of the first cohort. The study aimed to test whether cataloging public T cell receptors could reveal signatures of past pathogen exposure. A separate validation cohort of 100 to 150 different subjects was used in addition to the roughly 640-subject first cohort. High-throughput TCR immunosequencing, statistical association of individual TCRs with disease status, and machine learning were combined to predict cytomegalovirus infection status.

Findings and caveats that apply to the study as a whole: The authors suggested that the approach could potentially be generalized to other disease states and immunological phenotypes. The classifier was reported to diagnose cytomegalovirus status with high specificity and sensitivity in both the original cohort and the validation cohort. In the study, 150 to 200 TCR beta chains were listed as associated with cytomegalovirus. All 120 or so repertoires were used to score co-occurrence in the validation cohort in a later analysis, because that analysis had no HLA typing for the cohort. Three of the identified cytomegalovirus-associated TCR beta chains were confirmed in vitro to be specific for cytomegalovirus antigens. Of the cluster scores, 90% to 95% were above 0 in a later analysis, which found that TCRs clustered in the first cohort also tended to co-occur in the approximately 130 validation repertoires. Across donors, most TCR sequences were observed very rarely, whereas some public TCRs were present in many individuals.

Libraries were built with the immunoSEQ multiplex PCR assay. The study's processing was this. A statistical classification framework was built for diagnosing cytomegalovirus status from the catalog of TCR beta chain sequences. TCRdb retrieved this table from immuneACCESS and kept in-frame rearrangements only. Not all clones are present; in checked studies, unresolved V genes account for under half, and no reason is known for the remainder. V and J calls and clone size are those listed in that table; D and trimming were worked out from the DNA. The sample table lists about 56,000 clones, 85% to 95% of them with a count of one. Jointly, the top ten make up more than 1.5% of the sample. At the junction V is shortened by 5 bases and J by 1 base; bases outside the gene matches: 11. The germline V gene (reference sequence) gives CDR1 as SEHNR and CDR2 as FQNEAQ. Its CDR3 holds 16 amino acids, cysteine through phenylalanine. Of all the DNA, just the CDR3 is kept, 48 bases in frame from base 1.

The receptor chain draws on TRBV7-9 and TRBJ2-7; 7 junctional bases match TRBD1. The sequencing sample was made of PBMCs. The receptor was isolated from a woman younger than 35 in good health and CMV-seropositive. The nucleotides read TGTGCCAGCAGCAACTCGGGACAGCTAAATTCCTACGAGCAGTACTTC. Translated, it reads CASSNSGQLNSYEQYF.